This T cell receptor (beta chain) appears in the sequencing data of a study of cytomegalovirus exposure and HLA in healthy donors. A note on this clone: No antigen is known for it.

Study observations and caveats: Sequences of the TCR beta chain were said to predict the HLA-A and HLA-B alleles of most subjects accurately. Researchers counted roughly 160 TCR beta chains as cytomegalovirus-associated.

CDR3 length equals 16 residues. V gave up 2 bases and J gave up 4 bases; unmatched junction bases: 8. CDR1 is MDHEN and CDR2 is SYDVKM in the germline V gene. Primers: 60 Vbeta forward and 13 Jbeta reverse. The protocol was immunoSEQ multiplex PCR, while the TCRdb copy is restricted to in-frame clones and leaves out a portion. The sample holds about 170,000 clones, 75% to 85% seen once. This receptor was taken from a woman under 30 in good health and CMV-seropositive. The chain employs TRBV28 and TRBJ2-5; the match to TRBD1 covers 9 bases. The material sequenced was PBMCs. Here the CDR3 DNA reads TGTGCCAGCAGTTTACATCAGACAGGGGGTCTAGAGACCCAGTACTTC. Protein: CASSLHQTGGLETQYF.